These 27 T cell receptor beta chains share one sample of origin, sequenced in a study of OX40 agonist ivuxolimab in advanced cancers. The assay was immunoSEQ multiplex PCR, and TCRdb's table has in-frame clones only and misses some. The data contain under 100,000 clones, approximately 89% of them seen just once; the ten biggest clones take up approximately 0.35%. The sequences come from CD4+ or CD8+ T cells sorted from blood, collected in a trial of the OX40 agonist ivuxolimab. The receptor source for this set is an adult with an advanced solid tumor such as melanoma, head and neck, liver or kidney cancer.

The chain has TRBV10-3 and TRBJ2-7; 9 bases are a match to TRBD1. The germline CDR1 and CDR2 sequences are ENHRY and SYGVKD. The V and J ends lost 2 bases and 2 bases, in that order; junction bases with no gene match: 4. The CDR3 contains 15 residues. The CDR3 spells CAISEDRDRAYEQYF. CDR3 DNA: TGTGCCATCAGTGAGGACCGGGACAGGGCCTACGAGCAGTACTTC.

This clone was detected only a few times. The chain couples TRBV5-1 to TRBJ1-2; TRBD1 agrees at 9 bases. Trimming removed 5 bases from V and 4 bases from J; junction bases left unmatched: 6. Germline V gene lookup returns CDR1 SGHRS and CDR2 YFSETQ. This CDR3 is built from 14 residues. The CDR3 DNA follows: TGCGCCAGCAGATCGGACAGGGGCGCCTATGGCTACACCTTC. Translating gives CASRSDRGAYGYTF.

The chain links TRBV11-2 to TRBJ2-7; 7 bases align to TRBD2. The germline gives CDR1 SGHAT, CDR2 FQNNGV. This CDR3 is 17 amino acids long. Trimming cost V 0 bases and J 2 bases; bases outside gene matches: 10. The CDR3 spells CASSLDGASGYTYEQYF. The CDR3 DNA reads TGTGCCAGCAGCTTAGATGGTGCTAGCGGTTATACCTACGAGCAGTACTTC. Full variable domain (outside the CDR3, taken from reference TRBV11-2 and TRBJ2-7): EAGVAQSPRYKIIEKRQSVAFWCNPISGHATLYWYQQILGQGPKLLIQFQNNGVVDDSQLPKDRFSAERLKGVDSTLKIQPAKLEDSAVYLCASSLDGASGYTYEQYFGPGTRLTVT.

The V and J genes are TRBV9 and TRBJ1-1; D gene ambiguous. Trimming took 0 bases from V and 0 from J, leaving 9 bases between them. Germline V CDR1 and CDR2: SGDLS, YYNGEE. The CDR3 runs 15 residues. The CDR3 sequence is CASSVESQLNTEAFF. CDR3 nucleotide sequence: TGTGCCAGCAGCGTAGAGAGTCAGCTGAACACTGAAGCTTTCTTT.

This rearrangement joins TRBV4-1 to TRBJ2-2; TRBD1 or TRBD2 may be the D gene (5 bases each). The germline V and J ends were trimmed by 0 bases and 4 bases, with 15 bases remaining between them. The length of the CDR3 is 17 residues. Per germline, CDR1 MGHRA and CDR2 YSYEKL. The CDR3 loop reads CASSQEPSGPSTGELFF. CDR3 DNA sequence: TGCGCCAGCAGCCAAGAGCCCTCGGGGCCCTCCACCGGGGAGCTGTTTTTT.

The chain combines TRBV28 with TRBJ1-1; possibly TRBD1 for D (5 bases). Germline CDR1 is MDHEN and CDR2 is SYDVKM. The CDR3 consists of 16 residues. The germline V and J ends were trimmed by 6 bases and 6 bases, with 23 bases remaining between them. CDR3 DNA sequence: TGTGCCAGCAGCCCCCCTCCGGGGACGGCATATCCTGAAGCTTTCTTT. It is translated as CASSPPPGTAYPEAFF.

This chain uses TRBV4-3 with TRBJ2-1, with TRBD2 matching 11 bases. This CDR3 has 19 amino acids. With V trimmed by 4 bases and J by 9 bases, 20 bases remained unmatched. Germline V CDR1 and CDR2: LGHNA, YSLEER. The CDR3 is CASSRLGLAGGQINGEQFF. As DNA, the CDR3 is TGCGCCAGCAGCCGCCTCGGCCTAGCGGGGGGTCAGATCAACGGTGAGCAGTTCTTC.

This sequence joins TRBV15 and TRBJ1-1; D not certain. The CDR3 totals 13 residues. Trimming left V 3 bases short and J 4 bases short, with 9 bases between. CDR1 and CDR2 from the germline V gene are LNHNV and YYDKDF (reference sequence). CDR3 loop: CATSRVTTTEAFF. As DNA, the CDR3 is TGTGCCACCAGCAGGGTAACGACCACTGAAGCTTTCTTT.

The chain links TRBV5-4 to TRBJ2-5; the D gene is possibly TRBD1 (8 bases). Trimming cost V 0 bases and J 4 bases, with 10 bases left between them. CDR1 and CDR2 from the germline V gene are SGHNT and YYREEE (reference sequence). This CDR3 is built from 14 residues. CDR3 loop: CASSLDRGGETQYF. CDR3 bases: TGTGCCAGCAGCTTGGACAGGGGGGGAGAGACCCAGTACTTC.

With regard to this clone: Other DNA sequences of this sample code for an identical CDR3. V is TRBV7-9 and J is TRBJ2-3; D is undetermined. Germline loops: CDR1 SEHNR, CDR2 FQNEAQ (reference sequence). There are 12 residues in the CDR3. V lost 2 bases to trimming and J lost 2 bases, with 2 bases between them. CDR3 DNA sequence: TGTGCCAGCAGCTTATCCACAGATACGCAGTATTTT. It encodes CASSLSTDTQYF.

V gene TRBV5-6 combines with J gene TRBJ2-5; maybe TRBD2 (5 bases). Trimming removed 3 bases from V and 5 bases from J, with 17 bases in between. The CDR3 covers 15 residues. Germline CDR1 SGHDT, CDR2 YYEEEE. In nucleotides, the CDR3 is TGTGCCAGCAGCTCCCGGACTCCTCTTGGGGAGACCCAGTACTTC. Its protein product is CASSSRTPLGETQYF.

This chain connects TRBV12-5 to TRBJ1-3, with a possible D match to TRBD1 (5 bases). V was cut by 5 bases and J by 0 bases, with 11 bases left in between. Per germline, CDR1 LGHNT and CDR2 FRNRAP. There are 15 residues in the CDR3. The CDR3 is CASGPGTASGNTIYF. CDR3 in DNA: TGTGCTAGTGGTCCTGGGACGGCCTCTGGAAACACCATATATTTT.

The table lists this clone with a count of one. Here the CDR3 DNA reads TGTGCCATCAGTGAGTACCCGAGCTACCTGGCCTACGAGCAGTACTTC. Amino acid sequence: CAISEYPSYLAYEQYF. This chain joins TRBV10-3 and TRBJ2-7; D unresolved. This CDR3 region has 16 residues. Germline CDR1 is ENHRY and CDR2 is SYGVKD. V was trimmed by 1 base and J by 2 bases, leaving 15 bases between them.

The chain is built from TRBV6-1 and TRBJ1-6; 8 positions match TRBD1. V lost 2 bases to trimming and J lost 2 bases; unmatched junction nucleotides: 11. Germline-derived CDR1 and CDR2 are MNHNS and SASEGT. The CDR3 runs 19 residues. CDR3 sequence reads: CASSERLPGTGTYNSPLHF. The CDR3 region has the DNA TGTGCCAGCAGTGAACGCCTGCCAGGGACAGGCACCTATAATTCACCCCTCCACTTT.

The chain combines TRBV7-8 with TRBJ2-1; 8 bases fit TRBD2. The germline gives CDR1 SGHVS, CDR2 FQNEAQ. V gave up 5 bases and J gave up 9 bases; unmatched junction bases: 12. The CDR3 totals 15 residues. The CDR3: CASSPGWREDPEQFF. The CDR3 DNA is TGTGCCAGCAGCCCTGGCTGGCGGGAGGATCCTGAGCAGTTCTTC.

This sequence joins TRBV5-1 and TRBJ2-1, with a tentative D call TRBD2 (5 bases). The ends were cut back, 4 bases at V and 8 bases at J, with 19 bases in the middle. Germline CDR1 SGHRS, CDR2 YFSETQ. The CDR3 runs 15 residues. The CDR3 protein is CASSVGSGRFDEQFF. CDR3 DNA: TGCGCCAGCAGCGTGGGAAGTGGGAGATTTGATGAGCAGTTCTTC.

This chain uses TRBV30 with TRBJ1-2; weak D call: TRBD1 (5 bases). Between the trimmed V and J ends, which lost 2 bases and 3 bases, there was a span of 10 bases. Germline V gene sequence: CDR1 GTSNPN, CDR2 SVGIG (reference sequence). This CDR3 region has 13 residues. This CDR3 is CAWSQGADYGYTF. Written as DNA, the CDR3 is TGTGCCTGGAGTCAGGGTGCGGACTATGGCTACACCTTC.

The chain employs TRBV7-3 and TRBJ1-1; 8 bases align to TRBD1. The junction had 5 bases not matched to a gene; V was cut back by 4 bases and J by 7 bases. Germline V lookup: CDR1 SGHTA, CDR2 FQGTGA. The CDR3 sequence is 13 residues long. The chain's CDR3 is CASSSTRGLEAFF. CDR3 in DNA: TGTGCCAGCAGCTCAACCAGGGGGCTTGAAGCTTTCTTT.

The chain carries TRBV6-5 and TRBJ1-3; no firm D call. V lost 4 bases and J lost 2, with 15 bases in between. Germline assignment: CDR1 MNHEY and CDR2 SVGAGI. The CDR3 has 16 residues. CDR3 amino acids: CASSFTRLVPGNTIYF. The DNA of the CDR3 is TGTGCCAGCAGTTTCACCCGACTCGTGCCTGGAAACACCATATATTTT.

This clone was found a few times. The V and J genes are TRBV5-6 and TRBJ2-5, with D perhaps given as TRBD1 or TRBD2 (5 bases each). The CDR3 spans 15 residues. V was trimmed by 4 bases and J by 9 bases, leaving 22 bases between them. Per the germline V gene, CDR1 is SGHDT and CDR2 is YYEEEE. CDR3 DNA sequence: TGTGCCAGCAGCCAGGGACGGCGGGCCGCGATGGCCCAGTACTTC. Protein sequence: CASSQGRRAAMAQYF.

This sequence joins TRBV7-9 and TRBJ2-3; 7 nucleotides line up with TRBD2. The CDR3 extends over 15 amino acids. V lost 1 base and J lost 7; bases outside the gene matches: 8. Per the germline V gene, CDR1 is SEHNR and CDR2 is FQNEAQ (reference sequence). CDR3 DNA sequence: TGTGCCAGCAGCTTAGTCCGGGAGGAGAAGCATACGCAGTATTTT. This gives the protein CASSLVREEKHTQYF.

The chain recombines TRBV6-5 with TRBJ1-3, with D perhaps matching TRBD1 (5 bases). Per the germline V gene, CDR1 is MNHEY and CDR2 is SVGAGI. CDR3 size: 15 residues. V gave up 6 bases and J gave up 0 bases, with 12 bases separating them. CDR3 loop: CASSPGTDSGNTIYF. CDR3 DNA sequence: TGTGCCAGCAGCCCCGGGACTGACTCTGGAAACACCATATATTTT.

V and J are TRBV27 and TRBJ1-3, with a possible D match to TRBD1 (6 bases). The V and J ends lost 7 bases and 0 bases respectively, with 10 bases between them. The CDR3 runs 14 residues. Per germline, CDR1 MNHEY and CDR2 SMNVEV (reference sequence). CDR3 in DNA: TGTGCCAGCAAAGCAGGGGCCTCTGGAAACACCATATATTTT. It translates to CASKAGASGNTIYF.

The chain joins TRBV6-6 to TRBJ1-1; 8 bases align to TRBD1. CDR3 size: 15 residues. Germline V gene data show CDR1 as MNHNY and CDR2 as SVGAGI (reference sequence). Trimming removed 6 bases from V and 5 bases from J; junction bases left unmatched: 11. CDR3 sequence reads: CASSLPQGAGTEAFF. The CDR3 DNA is TGTGCCAGCAGCCTTCCCCAGGGGGCCGGAACTGAAGCTTTCTTT.

The chain employs TRBV18 and TRBJ1-3; possibly TRBD1 for D (5 bases). V lost 2 bases, J lost 3 bases, and 11 bases lay in between. The CDR3 is made up of 15 amino acids. CDR1 and CDR2 (germline): KGHSH, LQKENI. CDR3 in DNA: TGTGCCAGCTCACCAAGCCGAGGGGATGGAAACACCATATATTTT. Protein: CASSPSRGDGNTIYF. Variable domain in full (rest from reference TRBV18 and TRBJ1-3): NAGVMQNPRHLVRRRGQEARLRCSPMKGHSHVYWYRQLPEEGLKFMVYLQKENIIDESGMPKERFSAEFPKEGPSILRIQQVVRGDSAAYFCASSPSRGDGNTIYFGEGSWLTVV.

The rearrangement uses TRBV28 and TRBJ1-1; D is unclear. This CDR3 has 11 residues. Germline V CDR1 and CDR2: MDHEN, SYDVKM. V lost 5 bases to trimming and J lost 10 bases, with 11 bases between them. This CDR3 reads CASSPRLGAFF. CDR3 DNA sequence: TGTGCCAGCAGTCCAAGACTTGGAGCTTTCTTT. Complete variable domain (other parts from reference TRBV28 and TRBJ1-1): DVKVTQSSRYLVKRTGEKVFLECVQDMDHENMFWYRQDPGLGLRLIYFSYDVKMKEKGDIPEGYSVSREKKERFSLILESASTNQTSMYLCASSPRLGAFFGQGTRLTVV.

The chain recombines TRBV7-2 with TRBJ2-2; TRBD1 aligns across 7 bases. Losses at the gene ends were 0 bases for V and 5 bases for J; bases not matched to a gene: 3. The germline V gene encodes CDR1 SGHTA and CDR2 FQGNSA. This CDR3 spans 15 amino acids. The CDR3 DNA reads as TGTGCCAGCAGCTTAGCGACAGGGAGAACCGGGGAGCTGTTTTTT. Amino acid sequence: CASSLATGRTGELFF.